A selection of T cell receptor beta chains follows, all from one sample in a study of T-cell reconstitution after alpha-beta-depleted transplantation in children. MiXCR, run by TCRdb on the PCR reads, gives a single entry per CDR3 protein. This sample yields about 640,000 distinct CDR3 sequences, of which over 10% are seen a single time; about 2.2% belongs to the top ten. The sequences come from PBMCs, mostly from graft donor cells, collected 360 days after TCRalphabeta/CD19-depleted stem cell transplant. All receptors come from a male patient younger than 18 who had a stem cell transplant for acute myeloid leukemia, so the T cells may come from the graft donor. Both conserved end residues are part of each CDR3. D genes are given only for firm matches. Only some rows state a clone size, as once, few, many or a class for expanded clones.

V gene	clone size	J gene	D gene	CDR3 protein	CDR3 DNA
TRBV29-1	many	TRBJ2-1	TRBD2	CSVVGGVGAGDREQFF	TGCAGCGTTGTAGGGGGGGTAGGAGCGGGAGATCGGGAGCAGTTCTTC
TRBV10-3	few	TRBJ2-2	.	CAISAPRGDTGELFF	TGTGCCATCTCTGCCCCGCGCGGCGACACCGGGGAGCTGTTTTTT
TRBV15	.	TRBJ2-3	TRBD2	CATSSRRGLAGGSTDTQYF	TGTGCCACCAGCTCCCGACGAGGGCTAGCGGGAGGGAGCACAGATACGCAGTATTTT
TRBV20-1	many	TRBJ2-7	.	CSGTEATYEQYF	TGCAGTGGCACAGAGGCTACCTACGAGCAGTACTTC
TRBV4-1	.	TRBJ2-7	TRBD2	CASSQVGAFRLAGSYEQYF	TGCGCCAGCAGCCAAGTGGGAGCCTTCAGACTAGCGGGATCCTACGAGCAGTACTTC
TRBV20-1	many	TRBJ2-7	.	CSARRTEQYF	TGCAGTGCTAGAAGGACAGAGCAGTACTTC
TRBV4-3	.	TRBJ2-2	TRBD2	CASSQGLAGVTNTGELFF	TGCGCCAGCAGCCAAGGTCTAGCGGGAGTGACTAACACCGGGGAGCTGTTTTTT
TRBV9	few	TRBJ2-1	.	CASSVEMGRPTNEQFF	TGTGCCAGCAGCGTAGAGATGGGGCGCCCCACAAATGAGCAGTTCTTC
TRBV20-1	.	TRBJ2-1	.	CSARVGANNEQFF	TGCAGTGCCAGGGTGGGAGCGAACAATGAGCAGTTCTTC
TRBV28	.	TRBJ2-1	.	CASSLSVSGRGPQDEQFF	TGTGCCAGCAGTTTATCGGTGTCAGGGAGGGGGCCCCAAGATGAGCAGTTCTTC
TRBV28	few	TRBJ2-3	TRBD1	CASRGQGASTDTQYF	TGTGCCAGCCGGGGACAGGGGGCTAGCACAGATACGCAGTATTTT
TRBV7-3	.	TRBJ2-1	TRBD2	CASSSPAEAGGDNEQFF	TGTGCCAGCAGCTCCCCAGCGGAGGCGGGAGGGGACAATGAGCAGTTCTTC
TRBV7-3	.	TRBJ2-3	TRBD2	CASSLTSGRGEDTQYF	TGTGCCAGCAGCCTGACTAGCGGGAGAGGAGAAGATACGCAGTATTTT
TRBV7-2	.	TRBJ2-2	.	CASSLKFSGPDTGELFF	TGTGCCAGCAGCTTAAAGTTTTCGGGGCCAGACACCGGGGAGCTGTTTTTT
TRBV6-1	.	TRBJ2-7	TRBD2	CASSASLAGGYEQYF	TGTGCCAGCAGCGCATCTCTAGCGGGAGGATACGAGCAGTACTTC
TRBV18	.	TRBJ2-3	TRBD2	CASSPGLAGGPIPTQYF	TGTGCCAGCTCACCCGGACTAGCGGGAGGGCCCATCCCTACGCAGTATTTT
TRBV7-2	many	TRBJ2-3	.	CASSPAWDAQYF	TGTGCCAGCAGCCCCGCGTGGGATGCGCAGTATTTT
TRBV7-9	many	TRBJ2-3	TRBD1	CASSLTGLVTDTQYF	TGTGCCAGCAGCTTGACAGGGCTAGTCACAGATACGCAGTATTTT
TRBV29-1	.	TRBJ2-1	.	CSVPIEGNEQFF	TGCAGCGTTCCGATCGAGGGAAATGAGCAGTTCTTC
TRBV5-1	.	TRBJ2-7	.	CASSLNTLYYEQYF	TGCGCCAGCAGCTTGAACACTCTTTACTACGAGCAGTACTTC
TRBV5-1	.	TRBJ2-5	TRBD1	CASSLTLDRGQETQYF	TGCGCCAGCAGCTTGACTCTGGACAGGGGACAAGAGACCCAGTACTTC
TRBV12-3/TRBV12-4	few	TRBJ2-1	TRBD2	CASSLGTETSGRPSDEQFF	TGTGCCAGCAGTTTAGGGACGGAGACTAGCGGGAGGCCCTCCGATGAGCAGTTCTTC
TRBV7-3	.	TRBJ2-1	.	CASSPRPALGDEQFF	TGTGCCAGCAGCCCCCGGCCGGCCCTCGGGGATGAGCAGTTCTTC
TRBV28	.	TRBJ2-7	.	CASIGPHSYEQYF	TGTGCCAGCATCGGACCGCACTCCTACGAGCAGTACTTC
TRBV5-5	many	TRBJ2-1	.	CASSKDGAYNEQFF	TGTGCCAGCAGTAAGGACGGAGCCTACAATGAGCAGTTCTTC
TRBV9	.	TRBJ2-1	TRBD2	CASSTLANQGDEQFF	TGTGCCAGCAGCACACTAGCGAACCAGGGCGATGAGCAGTTCTTC
TRBV28	.	TRBJ1-4	.	CASRLIPQGSATNEKLFF	TGTGCCAGCAGACTAATACCACAGGGTTCGGCAACTAATGAAAAACTGTTTTTT
TRBV25-1	.	TRBJ2-5	.	CASSESPGWETQYF	TGTGCCAGCAGTGAATCACCAGGTTGGGAGACCCAGTACTTC
TRBV7-3	many	TRBJ2-1	TRBD2	CASSLTGLEYNEQFF	TGTGCCAGCAGCTTAACTGGACTAGAGTACAATGAGCAGTTCTTC
TRBV20-1	few	TRBJ2-5	.	CSAWDKDETQYF	TGCAGTGCCTGGGACAAGGATGAGACCCAGTACTTC
TRBV12-3/TRBV12-4	.	TRBJ2-4	TRBD2	CASSGWTSGNIQYF	TGTGCCAGCAGTGGTTGGACTAGCGGAAACATTCAGTACTTC
TRBV7-3	few	TRBJ2-1	TRBD2	CASSLTSGGSNEQFF	TGTGCCAGCAGCTTGACTAGCGGGGGATCCAATGAGCAGTTCTTC
TRBV12-3/TRBV12-4	few	TRBJ2-1	TRBD2	CASSPVRLLAGDEQFF	TGTGCCAGCAGTCCCGTAAGGCTACTAGCGGGAGATGAGCAGTTCTTC
TRBV24-1	few	TRBJ2-1	.	CATGPGYNEQFF	TGTGCCACGGGACCCGGCTACAATGAGCAGTTCTTC
TRBV29-1	many	TRBJ2-7	TRBD1	CSVEYRTGTYEQYF	TGCAGCGTTGAATACCGGACAGGAACCTACGAGCAGTACTTC
TRBV12-3/TRBV12-4	few	TRBJ2-7	TRBD2	CASSNRASGDEQYF	TGTGCCAGCAGCAACCGGGCAAGCGGGGACGAGCAGTACTTC
TRBV20-1	many	TRBJ2-7	.	CSAGTLSYEQYF	TGCAGTGCTGGGACTCTCTCCTACGAGCAGTACTTC
TRBV7-2	.	TRBJ2-7	TRBD2	CASSPTGGGLLEQYF	TGTGCCAGCAGCCCCACGGGGGGTGGGTTACTCGAGCAGTACTTC